These 14 T cell receptor beta chains share one sample of origin, sequenced in a study of blood T cells in healthy people across ages. A second about 7 to 12 cycle PCR used barcoded and J-beta primers. Each CDR3 protein gets one entry after TCRdb re-called the 5' RACE reads with MiXCR. The sample lists 850,000 to 1,100,000 distinct CDR3 sequences; around two fifths were seen once. The sequencing sample was made of blood. All receptors derive from a man younger than 30 in good health.

CDR3 DNA: TGCAGTGCTAGGCCCGACAGAACTAATGAAAAACTGTTTTTT. Translating it yields CSARPDRTNEKLFF. J is TRBJ1-4 and V is TRBV20-1, with a weak D call TRBD1 (5 bases). Trimming shortened V by 3 bases and J by 1 base, and 9 bases separated the two germline ends. This CDR3 has 14 amino acids. Germline CDR1 DFQATT, CDR2 SNEGSKA (reference sequence).

This clonotype has a single count. The chain employs TRBV5-1 and TRBJ2-1; the match to TRBD2 covers 10 bases. This CDR3 spans 16 amino acids. The junction had 9 bases not matched to a gene; V was cut back by 0 bases and J by 9 bases. Germline-derived CDR1 and CDR2 are SGHRS and YFSETQ. Here the CDR3 reads CASSLAERGGWREQFF. CDR3 nucleotides: TGCGCCAGCAGCTTGGCCGAGCGGGGGGGCTGGCGTGAGCAGTTCTTC.

V usage is TRBV28 and J usage is TRBJ2-1; TRBD2 matches at 10 bases. Unmatched junction bases numbered 9, after V lost 6 bases and J lost 4 bases. The germline gives CDR1 MDHEN, CDR2 SYDVKM. The CDR3 runs 16 residues. The chain's CDR3 is CASRLLSGGTYNEQFF. The DNA of the CDR3 is TGTGCCAGCAGGCTCCTTAGCGGGGGGACTTACAATGAGCAGTTCTTC.

A few counts support this clonotype. J is TRBJ2-3 and V is TRBV5-1, with 8 positions matching TRBD2. CDR1 is SGHRS and CDR2 is YFSETQ in the germline V gene. This CDR3 is 15 amino acids long. V lost 2 bases and J lost 6; bases outside the gene matches: 8. CDR3 coding DNA: TGCGCCAGCAGCTTAGGTACGGGGGGGCCCGATACGCAGTATTTT. Translated: CASSLGTGGPDTQYF.

CDR3 in amino acids: CASSLDVLYGTDTQYF. The DNA for the CDR3 is TGCGCCAGCAGCCTAGACGTACTCTATGGGACAGATACGCAGTATTTT. The chain employs TRBV4-1 and TRBJ2-3; D is unclear. V dropped 4 bases and J dropped 3 bases, with 17 bases sitting between them. This CDR3 has 16 residues. CDR1 MGHRA and CDR2 YSYEKL come from the germline V gene.

This clonotype showed up many times. This sequence joins TRBV20-1 and TRBJ2-3, with 8 bases identical to TRBD2. With 0 bases clipped from V and 2 bases from J, the junction kept 4 bases outside the gene matches. Germline CDR1 is DFQATT and CDR2 is SNEGSKA (reference sequence). The CDR3 has 15 residues. The CDR3 loop reads CSARDAGGNTDTQYF. The DNA of the CDR3 is TGCAGTGCTAGAGATGCGGGGGGCAACACAGATACGCAGTATTTT.

As DNA, the CDR3 is TGTGCCATCAGTGAGAGTCTACAGGGTGGGGCGAACACTGAAGCTTTCTTT. Its protein is CAISESLQGGANTEAFF. The rearrangement links TRBV10-3 to TRBJ1-1; D perhaps matches TRBD1 (6 bases). Trimming stripped 2 bases from V and 1 base from J, with 17 bases between. The germline gives CDR1 ENHRY, CDR2 SYGVKD. This CDR3 has 17 residues.

This clonotype turned up a few times. The chain combines TRBV11-1 with TRBJ2-1, with 8 bases identical to TRBD2. Germline V CDR1 and CDR2: SGHAT, FQDESV (reference sequence). This CDR3 is built from 15 residues. V gave up 3 bases and J gave up 8 bases; unmatched junction bases: 9. The CDR3 is CASSFSGTRGYEQFF. For the CDR3, the DNA is TGTGCCAGCAGCTTCTCCGGGACTAGGGGGTATGAGCAGTTCTTC. Filled out from reference TRBV11-1 and TRBJ2-1, the complete variable domain reads EAEVAQSPRYKITEKSQAVAFWCDPISGHATLYWYRQILGQGPELLVQFQDESVVDDSQLPKDRFSAERLKGVDSTLKIQPAELGDSAMYLCASSFSGTRGYEQFFGPGTRLTVL.

This clonotype was seen a few times. CDR3 protein: CASSDGPIYGYTF. In DNA form, the CDR3 reads TGTGCCAGCAGTGACGGGCCAATCTATGGCTACACCTTC. The chain employs TRBV6-5 and TRBJ1-2; no definite D call. The CDR3 contains 13 residues. Trimming removed 5 bases at V and 4 bases at J, with 11 bases between. Germline CDR1 reads MNHEY; CDR2 reads SVGAGI.

The rearrangement joins TRBV7-9 to TRBJ1-6, with TRBD1 as a possible D gene (6 bases). The germline gives CDR1 SEHNR, CDR2 FQNEAQ (reference sequence). The V gene lost 10 bases and the J gene lost 7 bases, with 17 bases spanning the gap. The length of the CDR3 is 14 residues. The CDR3 region is CATRGGGYNSPLHF. CDR3 DNA sequence: TGTGCCACCCGGGGAGGGGGTTACAATTCACCCCTCCACTTT.

The table lists this clonotype with a few counts. The DNA for the CDR3 is TGTGCCAGCACGAGATCGACAGCTACCAACTATGGCTACACCTTC. Translated: CASTRSTATNYGYTF. The chain carries TRBV7-2 and TRBJ1-2; D possibly corresponds to TRBD1 (5 bases). Germline CDR1 reads SGHTA; CDR2 reads FQGNSA. This CDR3 region has 15 residues. V was pared by 7 bases and J by 2 bases, with 17 bases between.

This clonotype was seen more than once but under ten times. The genes are TRBV7-2 and TRBJ1-6; 9 positions agree with TRBD1. Germline CDR1 reads SGHTA; CDR2 reads FQGNSA. The CDR3 sequence is 13 residues long. V lost 11 bases, J lost 7 bases, and 6 bases stayed unmatched. The CDR3: CAARGTGNSPLHF. CDR3 bases: TGTGCCGCGCGCGGGACAGGGAATTCACCCCTCCACTTT.

This clonotype was seen a handful of times. This rearrangement joins TRBV27 to TRBJ2-1, with 9 bases that match TRBD2. V gave up 6 bases and J gave up 9 bases; unmatched junction bases: 12. The germline V gene has CDR1 MNHEY and CDR2 SMNVEV (reference sequence). The CDR3 has 15 amino acids. CDR3 in DNA: TGTGCCAGCAGCCTACTGCGCGGGGGGGCTGGTGAGCAGTTCTTC. Translated: CASSLLRGGAGEQFF.

This clonotype showed up just a few times. The chain employs TRBV12-3 or TRBV12-4 and TRBJ2-1, with unresolved D. This CDR3 spans 14 amino acids. V was pared by 7 bases and J by 5 bases, with 15 bases between. Here the CDR3 DNA reads TGTGCCAGCACCCAAGGCTCAGTGAACAATGAGCAGTTCTTC. It codes for CASTQGSVNNEQFF.